The 30 T cell receptor beta chains reported below all come from one sample, sequenced in a study of T cell repertoires in cytomegalovirus infection. Their recognized antigens are unknown. TCRdb re-derived calls from the reads in MiXCR, one entry per CDR3 protein. The sample shows fewer than 1,000,000 distinct CDR3 sequences, about 33% of them seen only once. The sample was cultured CD8+ T cells from PBMCs, taken from culture after CMV antigen stimulation. These receptors were obtained from a human donor in good health (CMV status not recorded). Some clones in this sample may be carry-over from other donors' samples.

The rearrangement uses TRBV6-2 or TRBV6-3 and TRBJ2-7; D perhaps matches TRBD1 (6 bases). The length of the CDR3 is 14 residues. Trimming cost V 3 bases and J 3 bases, with 12 bases left between them. Germline V gene data show CDR1 as MNHEY and CDR2 as SVGEGT. CDR3 DNA sequence: TGTGCCAGCAGTTATCAGGGGACCTACTACGAGCAGTACGTC. This translates into CASSYQGTYYEQYV.

This clonotype occurred a few times. The chain is built from TRBV4-3 and TRBJ2-3; D unresolved. V was trimmed by 0 bases and J by 2 bases, leaving 9 bases between them. Germline-derived CDR1 and CDR2 are LGHNA and YSLEER. The CDR3 runs to 15 residues. As DNA, the CDR3 is TGCGCCAGCAGCCAAGATGGCCAGATCACAGATACGCAGTATTTT. Protein: CASSQDGQITDTQYF.

V is TRBV27 and J is TRBJ2-2; the match to TRBD1 covers 10 bases. The CDR3 is 16 residues long. CDR1 is MNHEY, CDR2 SMNVEV, per germline (reference sequence). The ends lost 5 bases at V and 4 bases at J; junction bases unmatched: 7. The CDR3 loop is CASSPTGGAVTGELFF. The CDR3 nucleotides read TGTGCCAGCAGTCCGACAGGGGGCGCGGTCACCGGGGAGCTGTTTTTT.

CDR3: CASSPPGRETEAFF. The CDR3 DNA is TGTGCCAGCAGCCCCCCAGGGCGTGAAACTGAAGCTTTCTTT. The chain carries TRBV7-9 and TRBJ1-1; D possibly corresponds to TRBD1 (5 bases). Germline assignment: CDR1 SEHNR and CDR2 FQNEAQ (reference sequence). The CDR3 runs to 14 residues. V gave up 5 bases and J gave up 5 bases, with 15 bases separating them.

DNA of the CDR3: TGTGCCAGCAAGAGCAGGGGTTTCTCACCCCTCCACTTT. The encoded protein is CASKSRGFSPLHF. The chain has TRBV6-6 and TRBJ1-6; weak D call: TRBD1 (6 bases). The germline V gene encodes CDR1 MNHNY and CDR2 SVGAGI (reference sequence). CDR3 length: 13 residues. Trimming took off 7 bases at V and 10 bases at J, with 14 bases between the two ends.

A few counts support this clonotype. The chain links TRBV10-3 to TRBJ1-2; D not resolved. The CDR3 loop spans 15 amino acids. Germline V gene lookup returns CDR1 ENHRY and CDR2 SYGVKD. V was pared by 0 bases and J by 4 bases, with 12 bases between. The CDR3 DNA follows: TGTGCCATCAGTGAGTCGACGGGCAGTAGCTATGGCTACACCTTC. It codes for CAISESTGSSYGYTF.

This CDR3 reads CASSYSREKNSNQPQHF. The CDR3 nucleotides are TGTGCCAGCAGTTACTCGAGAGAAAAAAATAGCAATCAGCCCCAGCATTTT. The rearrangement uses TRBV6-6 and TRBJ1-5; D remains ambiguous. Germline CDR1 and CDR2: MNHNY and SVGAGI (reference sequence). This CDR3 contains 17 residues. The ends were cut back, 0 bases at V and 0 bases at J, with 12 bases in the middle.

This chain joins TRBV29-1 and TRBJ2-7, with 9 bases matching TRBD1. Germline values: CDR1 SQVTM, CDR2 ANQGSEA. With 3 bases clipped from V and 3 bases from J, the junction kept 6 bases outside the gene matches. The CDR3 totals 14 residues. The CDR3 reads CSVEALGQGYEQYF. CDR3 DNA: TGCAGCGTTGAGGCCTTGGGACAGGGCTACGAGCAGTACTTC.

To note about this clonotype: The germline gene is not matched at one end of the junction; a read error may be the cause. The rearrangement joins TRBV7-6 to TRBJ2-3, with 11 nucleotides matching TRBD2. The CDR3 spans 15 residues. The germline V gene has CDR1 SGHVS and CDR2 FNYEAQ. The CDR3 loop is CASSLAGGFTDMQYF. The CDR3 DNA reads as TGTGCCAGCAGTCTAGCGGGGGGTTTCACAGATATGCAGTATTTT.

The chain uses TRBV7-2 and TRBJ1-2; D might be TRBD1 (6 bases). This CDR3 is built from 15 residues. V was shortened by 2 bases and J by 0 bases, with 10 bases between the two germline ends. Germline assignment: CDR1 SGHTA and CDR2 FQGNSA. The CDR3 loop reads CASSLYRAPNYGYTF. The DNA for the CDR3 is TGTGCCAGCAGCTTATACAGGGCCCCTAACTATGGCTACACCTTC.

The chain has TRBV7-4 and TRBJ1-1, with D perhaps TRBD1 (6 bases). Germline-derived CDR1 and CDR2 are SGHVT and SQSDAQ. V was cut by 4 bases and J by 5 bases, with 8 bases left in between. The CDR3 has 12 residues. For the CDR3, the DNA is TGTGCCAGCAGCTGGAGGGGGACTGAAGCTTTCTTT. Residues: CASSWRGTEAFF.

V gene TRBV20-1 combines with J gene TRBJ2-1; 7 positions match TRBD2. The CDR3 is made up of 19 amino acids. Germline CDR1 DFQATT, CDR2 SNEGSKA (reference sequence). V shed 0 bases and J 7 bases; nucleotides not matched to a gene: 21. The CDR3 loop is CSARDMGKLTSRGLNEQFF. For the CDR3, the DNA is TGCAGTGCTAGAGATATGGGGAAGCTGACTAGCCGCGGGCTAAATGAGCAGTTCTTC.

This clonotype was picked up a small number of times. The V and J genes are TRBV2 and TRBJ2-7; the match to TRBD1 covers 8 bases. The germline gives CDR1 SNHLY, CDR2 FYNNEI. The length of the CDR3 is 11 residues. The V segment lost 6 bases and the J segment 9 bases; nucleotides outside the gene matches: 4. In DNA, the CDR3 is TGTGCCAGCAGGGGTACAGGGGGGCAGTACGTC. It is translated as CASRGTGGQYV.

This clonotype was detected a few times. V gene TRBV28 combines with J gene TRBJ1-1, with D possibly matching TRBD1 (5 bases). The V end lost 6 bases, the J end lost 0 bases, and 11 bases lay between the germline ends. The CDR3 contains 14 residues. CDR1 is MDHEN, CDR2 SYDVKM, per germline. The CDR3 nucleotides read TGTGCCAGCAGCACGACAGCCCTGAACACTGAAGCTTTCTTT. It is translated as CASSTTALNTEAFF.

CDR3 sequence: CASSLGPSNNYGYTF. The CDR3 DNA follows: TGTGCCAGCAGCTTAGGGCCCTCTAATAACTATGGCTACACCTTC. The chain carries TRBV5-5 and TRBJ1-2; D is unclear. The CDR3 runs to 15 residues. CDR1 is SGHKS, CDR2 YYEKEE, per germline (reference sequence). Trimming shortened V by 2 bases and J by 1 base, and 12 bases separated the two germline ends.

This clonotype was recorded many times. The V gene is TRBV7-8, the J gene TRBJ1-1, with no clear D. Germline V gives CDR1 SGHVS, CDR2 FQNEAQ. This CDR3 contains 15 residues. V lost 1 base to trimming and J lost 5 bases, with 14 bases between them. CDR3 coding DNA: TGTGCCAGCAGCTTAGACGGTTGGGTTCTAACTGAAGCTTTCTTT. Translating it yields CASSLDGWVLTEAFF.

In this sample, this clonotype turned up many times. This chain connects TRBV7-8 to TRBJ1-2, with D tentatively TRBD1 (5 bases). CDR1 SGHVS and CDR2 FQNEAQ come from the germline V gene. The V end lost 0 bases, the J end lost 4 bases, and 12 bases lay between the germline ends. The CDR3 totals 15 residues. The CDR3 is CASSLAGGDSYGYTF. The DNA for the CDR3 is TGTGCCAGCAGCTTAGCGGGGGGGGACTCCTATGGCTACACCTTC.

This chain joins TRBV10-1 and TRBJ1-1; D possibly corresponds to TRBD1 (6 bases). The V end was cut by 2 bases, the J end by 7 bases, with 11 bases between. Germline lookup yields CDR1 WNHNN and CDR2 SYGVQD (reference sequence). The CDR3 has 13 residues. In DNA, the CDR3 is TGCGCCAGCAGTGAGGGGGGCACCTTTGAAGCTTTCTTT. Translated, it gives CASSEGGTFEAFF.

This chain joins TRBV19 and TRBJ2-7; perhaps TRBD2 as D (6 bases). Germline CDR1 LNHDA, CDR2 SQIVND (reference sequence). V lost 6 bases to trimming and J lost 2 bases, with 17 bases between them. The CDR3 has 15 residues. The CDR3 DNA sequence: TGTGCCAGTAGAATTCTCTTGGAGGGGACCTACGAGCAGTACTTC. Translation gives CASRILLEGTYEQYF.

This clonotype was detected only a few times. The V and J genes are TRBV6-1 and TRBJ2-5; TRBD2 is a possible D gene (5 bases). With 2 bases removed from V and 3 bases from J, the gap between germline ends came to 19 bases. The CDR3 runs 17 residues. CDR1 is MNHNS and CDR2 is SASEGT in the germline V gene. The CDR3 DNA reads as TGTGCCAGCAGTGAATCGGGGAGTAAGAGATGGGAAGAGACCCAGTACTTC. As protein: CASSESGSKRWEETQYF.

This clonotype was recorded many times. CDR3 region: CASSTVAGGQDTQYF. The CDR3 DNA sequence: TGTGCCAGCAGCACCGTAGCGGGGGGGCAAGATACGCAGTATTTT. The V gene is TRBV7-8, the J gene TRBJ2-3; 11 bases are a match to TRBD2. This CDR3 comprises 15 residues. V gave up 5 bases and J gave up 5 bases; unmatched junction bases: 6. The V gene's germline CDR1 is SGHVS and CDR2 FQNEAQ.

Worth noting for this clonotype: This may stem from a read error, because a much larger clone lies one nucleotide away. This chain connects TRBV7-2 to TRBJ2-3; D call uncertain. The germline V gene encodes CDR1 SGHTA and CDR2 FQGNSA. CDR3 size: 16 residues. Deletions cut 5 bases from V and 4 bases from J, with 19 bases between. As DNA, the CDR3 is TGTGCCAGCAGCCCTACGGGCCAAAGTGGGTCAGATACGCAGTATTTT. It codes for CASSPTGQSGSDTQYF.

V usage is TRBV18 and J usage is TRBJ1-4; the D is unclear. The CDR3 consists of 15 residues. V lost 3 bases to trimming and J lost 5 bases, with 13 bases between them. Germline V gene lookup returns CDR1 KGHSH and CDR2 LQKENI. The CDR3 DNA reads as TGTGCCAGCTCACCCAACAGAAATTCGAATGAAAAACTGTTTTTT. This sequence encodes CASSPNRNSNEKLFF.

This clonotype was counted between two and nine times. The CDR3 loop is CASSPMTNYEQYF. In nucleotides, the CDR3 is TGTGCCAGCAGTCCCATGACGAACTACGAGCAGTACTTC. The chain combines TRBV27 with TRBJ2-7, with D uncertain. The CDR3 is made up of 13 amino acids. The V and J ends lost 5 bases and 3 bases respectively, with 11 bases between them. CDR1 is MNHEY, CDR2 SMNVEV, per germline (reference sequence).

This chain joins TRBV7-9 and TRBJ2-1, with D possibly being TRBD2 (6 bases). The V end was cut by 3 bases, the J end by 6 bases, with 24 bases between. The length of the CDR3 is 18 residues. CDR1 SEHNR and CDR2 FQNEAQ come from the germline V gene (reference sequence). For the CDR3, the DNA is TGTGCCAGCAGCTTCTCTCGGAGGGAAGGGCGCCCCCTCAATGAGCAGTTCTTC. Its translation is CASSFSRREGRPLNEQFF.

V is TRBV5-4 and J is TRBJ1-5; TRBD1 agrees at 7 bases. Germline V lookup: CDR1 SGHNT, CDR2 YYREEE (reference sequence). After removal of 0 bases from V and 0 bases from J, the junction contained 6 bases not matched to a gene. The CDR3 contains 17 residues. The chain's CDR3 is CASSLGGGQLSNQPQHF. CDR3 sequence (DNA): TGTGCCAGCAGCTTGGGAGGGGGACAGCTTAGCAATCAGCCCCAGCATTTT.

The rearrangement links TRBV6-5 to TRBJ2-1; the D call may be TRBD1 or TRBD2 (6 bases each). The CDR3 sequence is 17 residues long. Trimming removed 4 bases from V and 8 bases from J, with 24 bases in between. Per the germline V gene, CDR1 is MNHEY and CDR2 is SVGAGI. The CDR3 loop is CASSFSPLVGGGYEQFF. The DNA for the CDR3 is TGTGCCAGCAGTTTTTCTCCTCTAGTGGGGGGCGGCTATGAGCAGTTCTTC.

This clonotype was counted at least ten times. The V gene is TRBV7-6, the J gene TRBJ2-3; D could derive from TRBD1 or TRBD2 (5 bases each). Germline V CDR1 and CDR2: SGHVS, FNYEAQ. Deletions cut 5 bases from V and 0 bases from J, with 12 bases between. The CDR3 contains 15 residues. DNA of the CDR3: TGTGCCAGCAGCACTAGGGGTTCTAGCACAGATACGCAGTATTTT. Translated, it gives CASSTRGSSTDTQYF.

The gene calls are TRBV6-1 and TRBJ1-6, with a possible D match to TRBD1 (5 bases). Germline CDR1 is MNHNS and CDR2 is SASEGT. Trimming pared 6 bases from V and 8 bases from J, leaving 17 bases between. The length of the CDR3 is 15 residues. In nucleotides, the CDR3 is TGTGCCAGCAGAGTCCCCAGGGTAACGGATTCACCCCTCCACTTT. Protein sequence: CASRVPRVTDSPLHF.

The CDR3 spells CASSTGTSGTNEQFF. In nucleotides, the CDR3 is TGTGCCAGCAGCACCGGGACTAGCGGGACCAATGAGCAGTTCTTC. The chain carries TRBV7-3 and TRBJ2-1, with 13 bases fitting TRBD2. The trim removed 5 bases at V and 6 bases at J, leaving 4 bases unmatched. CDR1 is SGHTA and CDR2 is FQGTGA in the germline V gene. This CDR3 has 15 residues.